This T cell receptor (beta chain) is from a study of control samples from healthy donors and cancer patients. Sequencing was performed with immunoSEQ multiplex PCR; in TCRdb, only in-frame clones are kept and a portion is missing. The top ten hold over 15% of the sample, which has tens of thousands of clones, around 87% seen once. Sequenced: blood. The source is a man aged 45-65 years in good health.

Written as DNA, the CDR3 is TGTGCCAGCAGCCAAGCCGGGACTACAGTCACCGGGGAGCTGTTTTTT. It translates to CASSQAGTTVTGELFF. The chain links TRBV11-2 to TRBJ2-2, with 7 nucleotides matching TRBD2. The V gene end was trimmed by 5 bases and the J gene end by 4 bases; junction bases not matched to a gene: 10. CDR3 size: 16 residues. Per germline, CDR1 SGHAT and CDR2 FQNNGV. The full variable domain, in which reference TRBV11-2 and TRBJ2-2 provide the parts outside the CDR3, is EAGVAQSPRYKIIEKRQSVAFWCNPISGHATLYWYQQILGQGPKLLIQFQNNGVVDDSQLPKDRFSAERLKGVDSTLKIQPAKLEDSAVYLCASSQAGTTVTGELFFGEGSRLTVL.